The following is a T cell receptor (beta chain) sequence with its context. Its antigen is not identified. This specimen comes from a study of T cell repertoires in cytomegalovirus infection. The V gene's germline CDR1 is SGHTA and CDR2 FQGNSA. The CDR3 covers 13 residues. V was pared by 5 bases and J by 7 bases, with 14 bases between. TCRdb called the reads again in MiXCR, with one record for every CDR3 protein. The sample yields 310,000 or so distinct CDR3 sequences, approximately 25% seen once. This TCR derives from a human donor in good health (CMV status not recorded). Some clones in this sample may be carry-over from other donors' samples. The gene calls are TRBV7-2 and TRBJ1-1; perhaps TRBD1 as D (5 bases). The input for sequencing was cultured PBMCs, taken from culture after CMV antigen stimulation. CDR3 DNA sequence: TGTGCCAGCAGCCCCGGATTGGGGGGTGAAGCTTTCTTT. Translation gives CASSPGLGGEAFF. Full variable domain (remainder filled in from reference TRBV7-2 and TRBJ1-1): GAGVSQSPSNKVTEKGKDVELRCDPISGHTALYWYRQSLGQGLEFLIYFQGNSAPDKSGLPSDRFSAERTGGSVSTLTIQRTQQEDSAVYLCASSPGLGGEAFFGQGTRLTVV.